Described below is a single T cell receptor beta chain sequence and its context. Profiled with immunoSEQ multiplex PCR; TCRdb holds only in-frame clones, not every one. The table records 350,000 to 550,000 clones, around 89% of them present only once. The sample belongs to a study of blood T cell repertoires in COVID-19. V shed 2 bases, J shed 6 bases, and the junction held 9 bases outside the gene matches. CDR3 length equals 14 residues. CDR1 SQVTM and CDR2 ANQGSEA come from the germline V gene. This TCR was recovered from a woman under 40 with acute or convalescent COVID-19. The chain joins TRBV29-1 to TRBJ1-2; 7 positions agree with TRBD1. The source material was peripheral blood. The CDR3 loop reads CSVEPRQGGNGYTF. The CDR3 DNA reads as TGCAGCGTTGAACCCCGACAGGGAGGCAATGGCTACACCTTC.